This is a list of T cell receptor beta chains from one sample in a study of spatial heterogeneity in lung cancer. Each CDR3 protein is one row after TCRdb ran MiXCR on the 5' RACE reads. The repertoire has approximately 44,000 distinct CDR3 sequences, around 15% of them found once; the top ten carry about 57%. The material sequenced was PBMCs, taken at surgery. The receptors were gathered from a male donor with early-stage non-small cell lung cancer. CDR3s include the opening cysteine and the closing phenylalanine or tryptophan. The D gene is left open where the match is weak. Clone size is given for some rows only: seen once, a few or many times, or a class if the clone is expanded.

d_gene	v_gene	j_gene	abundance	len	CDR3aa	CDR3nt
TRBD1	TRBV14	TRBJ2-6	NA	17	CASSQTGASSGANVLTF	TGTGCCAGCAGCCAGACAGGGGCAAGCTCTGGGGCCAACGTCCTGACTTTC
NA	TRBV20-1	TRBJ2-5	many	15	CSASPLRTTRETQYF	TGCAGTGCTAGCCCCCTCAGAACCACCCGAGAGACCCAGTACTTC
TRBD1	TRBV5-1	TRBJ2-5	NA	13	CASSPVGGETQYF	TGCGCCAGCAGCCCGGTAGGGGGCGAGACCCAGTACTTC
TRBD1	TRBV24-1	TRBJ2-1	NA	16	CASPDRGRRAYNEQFF	TGTGCCTCCCCTGACAGGGGGCGAAGAGCCTACAATGAGCAGTTCTTC
NA	TRBV4-2	TRBJ1-2	NA	15	CASSQVLAGPDGYTF	TGTGCCAGCAGCCAAGTCCTCGCAGGGCCAGATGGCTACACCTTC
TRBD2	TRBV4-1	TRBJ2-3	NA	14	CASSQGVAGDTQYF	TGCGCCAGCAGCCAAGGGGTAGCGGGGGATACGCAGTATTTT
NA	TRBV12-3/TRBV12-4	TRBJ1-5	few	15	CASSLGDGDNQPQHF	TGTGCCAGCAGTTTAGGGGACGGTGACAATCAGCCCCAGCATTTT
NA	TRBV4-2	TRBJ1-1	few	12	CASSQLGPEAFF	TGTGCCAGCAGCCAGCTTGGCCCTGAAGCTTTCTTT
NA	TRBV15	TRBJ2-3	NA	14	CATSRDPIADTQYF	TGTGCCACCAGCAGAGATCCAATAGCAGATACGCAGTATTTT
TRBD2	TRBV5-1	TRBJ2-3	once	15	CASSRTSGRGDTQYF	TGCGCCAGCAGCCGGACTAGCGGGAGGGGTGATACGCAGTATTTT
TRBD2	TRBV29-1	TRBJ2-5	NA	12	CSVGGTEETQYF	TGCAGCGTCGGGGGGACCGAAGAGACCCAGTACTTC
NA	TRBV7-9	TRBJ2-5	NA	12	CASSLNQETQYF	TGTGCCAGCAGCCTTAACCAAGAGACCCAGTACTTC
TRBD1	TRBV29-1	TRBJ2-7	few	13	CSVEGTGTYEQYF	TGCAGCGTTGAGGGGACAGGAACCTACGAGCAGTACTTC
TRBD2	TRBV10-3	TRBJ2-3	many	17	CAISESSGGPMTDTQYF	TGTGCCATCAGTGAGTCATCGGGGGGGCCGATGACAGATACGCAGTATTTT
TRBD1	TRBV9	TRBJ2-2	many	16	CASSVAGTGGTGELFF	TGTGCCAGCAGCGTAGCCGGGACAGGGGGCACCGGGGAGCTGTTTTTT
TRBD1	TRBV6-6	TRBJ2-7	few	17	CASSRHRMRGQEYEQYF	TGTGCCAGCAGTCGACATCGAATGAGGGGGCAGGAGTACGAGCAGTACTTC
NA	TRBV6-5	TRBJ1-6	few	15	CASSYSRVGNSPLHF	TGTGCCAGCAGTTACTCGAGGGTCGGTAATTCACCCCTCCACTTT
NA	TRBV5-1	TRBJ2-4	few	14	CASSLETLENIQYF	TGCGCCAGCAGCTTGGAGACGCTGGAAAACATTCAGTACTTC
TRBD1	TRBV20-1	TRBJ2-7	NA	14	CSARPGTATYEQYF	TGCAGTGCTAGACCGGGGACAGCTACCTACGAGCAGTACTTC
TRBD2	TRBV20-1	TRBJ2-1	many	14	CSAPALAAYNEQFF	TGCAGTGCCCCGGCGCTAGCGGCCTACAATGAGCAGTTCTTC
NA	TRBV20-1	TRBJ1-5	few	14	CSATRGPLNQPQHF	TGCAGTGCTACCAGGGGTCCTCTTAATCAGCCCCAGCATTTT
NA	TRBV29-1	TRBJ2-3	few	12	CSVEDSAVTQYF	TGCAGCGTTGAAGACAGCGCCGTAACGCAGTATTTT
TRBD1	TRBV7-9	TRBJ2-1	few	16	CASSPRAGTGYDEQFF	TGTGCCAGCAGCCCCCGGGCCGGGACAGGTTACGATGAGCAGTTCTTC
TRBD1	TRBV29-1	TRBJ1-2	NA	16	CSVPQGWDSINYGYTF	TGCAGCGTTCCCCAGGGCTGGGACAGCATAAACTATGGCTACACCTTC
TRBD1	TRBV6-5	TRBJ2-7	NA	14	CASSPGQGFYEQYF	TGTGCCAGCAGCCCCGGACAGGGGTTCTACGAGCAGTACTTC
TRBD1	TRBV13	TRBJ2-3	few	16	CASSPWTGGRGDTQYF	TGTGCCAGCAGCCCCTGGACAGGGGGTAGGGGAGATACGCAGTATTTT
TRBD2	TRBV18	TRBJ2-7	few	14	CASSPVAGGYEQYF	TGTGCCAGCTCACCGGTAGCGGGGGGTTACGAGCAGTACTTC
NA	TRBV4-2	TRBJ1-4	few	16	CASSQEVGATNEKLFF	TGTGCCAGCAGCCAAGAGGTCGGAGCAACTAATGAAAAACTGTTTTTT
TRBD2	TRBV5-1	TRBJ2-1	few	14	CASSWTSEYNEQFF	TGCGCCAGCAGTTGGACTAGCGAATACAATGAGCAGTTCTTC
NA	TRBV7-6	TRBJ1-5	many	18	CASSLGPLSGRSNQPQHF	TGTGCCAGCAGCTTAGGTCCCCTAAGTGGACGAAGCAATCAGCCCCAGCATTTT
NA	TRBV10-3	TRBJ2-7	few	14	CAISSGGQSYEQYF	TGTGCCATCAGTAGCGGAGGGCAGTCCTACGAGCAGTACTTC
NA	TRBV2	TRBJ2-2	few	13	CASSEQGGGELFF	TGTGCCAGCAGTGAACAGGGAGGCGGGGAGCTGTTTTTT
NA	TRBV6-6	TRBJ2-7	NA	16	CASSSREGGASYEQYF	TGTGCCAGCAGTTCCCGCGAGGGGGGGGCGTCTTACGAGCAGTACTTC
NA	TRBV20-1	TRBJ2-5	NA	14	CSARDFPAGETQYF	TGCAGTGCTAGAGATTTCCCGGCAGGGGAGACCCAGTACTTC
NA	TRBV6-6	TRBJ1-1	few	15	CASTQGRDRNTEAFF	TGTGCCAGCACCCAGGGGAGGGACCGGAACACTGAAGCTTTCTTT
NA	TRBV4-3	TRBJ2-2	few	17	CASSQDTRAGNTGELFF	TGCGCCAGCAGCCAAGATACGCGGGCCGGGAACACCGGGGAGCTGTTTTTT
TRBD1	TRBV12-3/TRBV12-4	TRBJ1-6	few	12	CASSSGDRGSYF	TGTGCCAGCAGTTCAGGAGACAGGGGCTCCTACTTT
NA	TRBV10-3	TRBJ1-5	many	14	CAISESSGDQPQHF	TGTGCCATCAGTGAGTCTTCCGGAGATCAGCCCCAGCATTTT
TRBD2	TRBV6-5	TRBJ2-7	NA	13	CASSYPGGAEQYF	TGTGCCAGCAGTTACCCGGGGGGAGCCGAGCAGTACTTC
TRBD2	TRBV12-3/TRBV12-4	TRBJ2-1	NA	13	CASSWSGSYEQFF	TGTGCCAGCAGTTGGAGCGGGAGCTATGAGCAGTTCTTC
TRBD1	TRBV5-1	TRBJ1-1	many	15	CASRAFQGADTEAFF	TGCGCCAGCAGGGCGTTTCAGGGGGCTGACACTGAAGCTTTCTTT
TRBD2	TRBV12-3/TRBV12-4	TRBJ2-1	many	14	CASSPSGSYNEQFF	TGTGCCAGCAGCCCTAGCGGGAGCTACAATGAGCAGTTCTTC
NA	TRBV7-9	TRBJ2-1	few	16	CASSLEGSRADNEQFF	TGTGCCAGCAGCTTAGAAGGCAGCCGGGCCGACAATGAGCAGTTCTTC
TRBD2	TRBV6-2/TRBV6-3	TRBJ2-3	few	15	CASSIDGRRADTQYF	TGTGCCAGCAGTATCGACGGGAGGCGAGCAGATACGCAGTATTTT
NA	TRBV4-1	TRBJ2-1	NA	13	CASSQDLDREQFF	TGCGCCAGCAGCCAAGATCTAGATCGTGAGCAGTTCTTC
NA	TRBV9	TRBJ1-4	NA	13	CASSVDQDEKLFF	TGTGCCAGCAGCGTAGACCAGGACGAAAAACTGTTTTTT
NA	TRBV28	TRBJ1-2	many	12	CASSRGFYGYTF	TGTGCCAGCAGCAGGGGATTCTATGGCTACACCTTC
TRBD2	TRBV28	TRBJ2-7	many	16	CASSSGLGTSGDEQYF	TGTGCCAGCAGTTCCGGCTTGGGCACTAGCGGGGACGAGCAGTACTTC